This entry concerns a single TCR beta chain. Its antigen is undetermined. The data originate from a study of cytomegalovirus exposure and HLA in healthy donors. About the study: Around four fifths of 300 to 450 genotyped donors fell in the Caucasian-associated ancestry cluster. Whole-study results and caveats: It emerged from a later analysis that several of the most significant clusters appeared to be linked to common viral pathogens. CMV antigen specificity was confirmed in vitro for three CMV-associated chains. When analyzed later, a missense DCLRE1C variant was found to be linked to TCR beta V- and J-gene trimming.

In the PCR, 60 Vbeta and 13 Jbeta primers were used. TCRdb's copy holds only in-frame clones and misses some; the assay was immunoSEQ multiplex PCR. The table lists approximately 150,000 clones, around 74% of them singletons. Germline trimming cut 9 bases from V and 7 bases from J; bases unmatched to any gene: 13. This CDR3 has 15 residues. CDR1 and CDR2 (germline): MNHEY, SMNVEV (reference sequence). The chain recombines TRBV27 with TRBJ2-3, with 10 bases fitting TRBD2. Sequenced input: PBMCs. The clonotype originates from a man between 50 and 59 years old in good health and CMV-seropositive. Here the CDR3 reads CASKAGGPITNTQYF. DNA of the CDR3: TGTGCCAGTAAAGCGGGAGGGCCGATCACGAATACGCAGTATTTT.